The 28 T cell receptor beta chains in this list originate from one sample, sequenced in a study of CD8 T cells in Susac syndrome. The authors reverse transcribed roughly 0.5 to 1 ug RNA with random hexamers. Using its own MiXCR run on the immunoSEQ multiplex PCR reads, TCRdb lists one record per CDR3 protein. This table holds 170,000 or so distinct CDR3 sequences, around 95% found once. Sequences were obtained from CD4+ T cells from PBMCs. The source of these receptors is a human donor with Susac syndrome.

CDR3 protein: CATNGPRNEQFF. The CDR3 bases are TGTGCCACCAACGGGCCTCGAAATGAGCAGTTCTTC. The chain joins TRBV24-1 to TRBJ2-1; D is ambiguous. Germline loops: CDR1 KGHDR, CDR2 SFDVKD. V was clipped by 8 bases and J by 7 bases, with 11 bases between them. This CDR3 spans 12 amino acids.

In DNA form, the CDR3 reads TGCAGTGCCACTCGGGGACAGGGGCCTAATCAGCCCCAGCATTTT. It translates to CSATRGQGPNQPQHF. The J gene is TRBJ1-5, the V gene TRBV20-1; TRBD1 aligns across 10 bases. The CDR3 length is 15 residues. In germline, CDR1 is DFQATT, CDR2 SNEGSKA (reference sequence). With V trimmed by 6 bases and J by 4 bases, 9 bases remained unmatched.

This rearrangement joins TRBV5-1 to TRBJ1-2, with unresolved D. From germline, CDR1 is SGHRS and CDR2 YFSETQ. This CDR3 contains 14 residues. V lost 4 bases, J lost 8 bases, and 18 bases lay in between. DNA of the CDR3: TGCGCCAGCAGCCCGGTCGGGCCCGCGCGGGGCTACACCTTC. Amino acid sequence: CASSPVGPARGYTF.

V and J are TRBV6-5 and TRBJ2-5; D is uncertain. V lost 2 bases, J lost 5 bases, and 12 bases lay in between. Germline CDR1 and CDR2: MNHEY and SVGAGI. The CDR3 totals 14 residues. The CDR3 reads CASSYVPQSETQYF. In DNA form, the CDR3 reads TGTGCCAGCAGTTACGTGCCCCAGAGTGAGACCCAGTACTTC.

The CDR3 nucleotides are TGTGCCAGCAGCCATCCTCGGCTACTCACAGATACGCAGTATTTT. Its translation: CASSHPRLLTDTQYF. The chain links TRBV7-9 to TRBJ2-3; D unclear. V was shortened by 5 bases and J by 2 bases, with 14 bases between the two germline ends. The CDR3 sequence is 15 residues long. CDR1 and CDR2 from the germline V gene are SEHNR and FQNEAQ (reference sequence).

The gene calls are TRBV2 and TRBJ2-5; TRBD2 might be the D (5 bases). The germline V and J ends were trimmed by 4 bases and 2 bases, with 8 bases remaining between them. Germline assignment: CDR1 SNHLY and CDR2 FYNNEI. The CDR3 runs 13 residues. The CDR3 DNA reads TGTGCCAGCAGTGCCCGGGATCAAGAGACCCAGTACTTC. Encoded protein: CASSARDQETQYF.

The genes are TRBV23-1 and TRBJ2-7; the D is unclear. TRBV23-1 belongs to the ORF category, with a function that is uncertain. Trimming left V 4 bases short and J 1 base short, with 14 bases between. The CDR3 has 15 amino acids. The CDR3 DNA reads as TGCGCCAGCAGTCCGAAGGAATACCCTTCCTACGAGCAGTACGTC. Its protein product is CASSPKEYPSYEQYV.

The chain recombines TRBV19 with TRBJ2-3; 8 nucleotides align to TRBD2. The ends lost 3 bases at V and 5 bases at J; junction bases unmatched: 7. CDR3 length: 15 amino acids. Germline-derived CDR1 and CDR2 are LNHDA and SQIVND (reference sequence). CDR3 in amino acids: CASSIGTRGIDTQYF. Written as DNA, the CDR3 is TGTGCCAGTAGTATTGGGACTAGAGGCATAGATACGCAGTATTTT.

This rearrangement joins TRBV29-1 to TRBJ1-1; 9 nucleotides match TRBD1. The CDR3 has 13 residues. V lost 4 bases and J lost 5; bases outside the gene matches: 5. CDR1 is SQVTM and CDR2 is ANQGSEA in the germline V gene. CDR3 residues: CSVAGTGRTEAFF. DNA of the CDR3: TGCAGCGTTGCCGGGACAGGGAGAACTGAAGCTTTCTTT.

CDR3 in DNA: TGTGCCTGGAGTGTAGGGGCCACTCGGCCTTTCAATGAGCAGTTCTTC. Protein: CAWSVGATRPFNEQFF. V and J are TRBV30 and TRBJ2-1, with a tentative D call TRBD1 (5 bases). Trimming stripped 0 bases from V and 6 bases from J, with 18 bases between. Germline V gene sequence: CDR1 GTSNPN, CDR2 SVGIG (reference sequence). The length of the CDR3 is 16 residues.

The chain has TRBV18 and TRBJ1-1, with TRBD1 matching over 9 bases. The CDR3 has 12 residues. The J segment lost 8 bases and the V segment lost 3 bases, leaving 1 base of the junction unmatched. Germline values: CDR1 KGHSH, CDR2 LQKENI. CDR3 in DNA: TGTGCCAGCTCACCGGACAGGGGAGAAGCTTTCTTT. It encodes CASSPDRGEAFF.

J is TRBJ2-5 and V is TRBV4-3; weak D call: TRBD2 (7 bases). Germline V lookup: CDR1 LGHNA, CDR2 YSLEER. V lost 2 bases and J lost 4, with 14 bases in between. This CDR3 region has 15 residues. The CDR3 coding sequence is TGCGCCAGCAGCCAAAGATGGGGAGGGGGAGAGACCCAGTACTTC. This encodes CASSQRWGGGETQYF.

J is TRBJ2-1 and V is TRBV29-1; 8 nucleotides agree with TRBD1. V lost 4 bases and J lost 2; bases outside the gene matches: 4. CDR1 and CDR2 (germline): SQVTM, ANQGSEA. This CDR3 has 14 amino acids. This CDR3 reads CSVVQGATYNEQFF. CDR3 sequence (DNA): TGCAGCGTTGTCCAGGGGGCTACCTACAATGAGCAGTTCTTC.

The chain joins TRBV4-3 to TRBJ2-5; D not resolved. Germline CDR1 LGHNA, CDR2 YSLEER. V shed 1 base and J shed 2 bases, with 5 bases lying between them. The CDR3 has 13 residues. CDR3 sequence (DNA): TGCGCCAGCAGCCAAGGCGAACAAGAGACCCAGTACTTC. Translating it yields CASSQGEQETQYF.

V and J are TRBV30 and TRBJ1-2; D not resolved. Germline loops: CDR1 GTSNPN, CDR2 SVGIG (reference sequence). Trimming pared 2 bases from V and 2 bases from J, leaving 6 bases between. This CDR3 contains 12 residues. CDR3 bases: TGTGCCTGGAGTACAAGAAACTATGGCTACACCTTC. Protein product: CAWSTRNYGYTF. The full variable domain, with the rest looked up from reference TRBV30 and TRBJ1-2, is SQTIHQWPATLVQPVGSPLSLECTVEGTSNPNLYWYRQAAGRGLQLLFYSVGIGQISSEVPQNLSASRPQDRQFILSSKKLLLSDSGFYLCAWSTRNYGYTFGSGTRLTVV.

The chain carries TRBV24-1 and TRBJ2-1, with D possibly TRBD2 on 6 matching bases. The CDR3 covers 14 residues. From germline, CDR1 is KGHDR and CDR2 SFDVKD. V lost 3 bases and J lost 10, with 15 bases in between. The DNA of the CDR3 is TGTGCCACCAGTGATCCCCGGGGGAGAAGAGAGCAGTTCTTC. Protein sequence: CATSDPRGRREQFF.

The chain has TRBV20-1 and TRBJ1-1, with D unclear. The CDR3 has 14 amino acids. The V end lost 2 bases, the J end lost 5 bases, and 15 bases lay between the germline ends. Germline V lookup: CDR1 DFQATT, CDR2 SNEGSKA (reference sequence). As DNA, the CDR3 is TGCAGTGCTAGACTCGTGAGAAGTCTGACTGAAGCTTTCTTT. Amino acids: CSARLVRSLTEAFF.

The rearrangement links TRBV12-3 or TRBV12-4 to TRBJ2-5, with 8 nucleotides matching TRBD1. The CDR3 has 15 amino acids. Unmatched junction bases numbered 14, after V lost 5 bases and J lost 9 bases. The CDR3 is CASSQGQGVPHAQYF. CDR3 sequence (DNA): TGTGCCAGCAGTCAAGGACAGGGCGTACCACACGCCCAGTACTTC.

V and J are TRBV7-2 and TRBJ2-3; D possibly corresponds to TRBD2 (6 bases). This CDR3 is 14 amino acids long. Trimming left V 1 base short and J 5 bases short, with 10 bases between. Per the germline V gene, CDR1 is SGHTA and CDR2 is FQGNSA. This CDR3 is CASSLGGAVDTQYF. For the CDR3, the DNA is TGTGCCAGCAGCTTAGGCGGGGCGGTAGATACGCAGTATTTT.

The chain uses TRBV24-1 and TRBJ2-7; D is undetermined. This CDR3 spans 13 amino acids. Trimming left V 4 bases short and J 3 bases short, with 9 bases between. Per germline, CDR1 KGHDR and CDR2 SFDVKD. CDR3 DNA sequence: TGTGCCACCAGTGACCGGATCCACTACGAGCAGTACTTC. It is translated as CATSDRIHYEQYF.

The V gene is TRBV30, the J gene TRBJ1-4, with unresolved D. This CDR3 spans 13 amino acids. Germline V gives CDR1 GTSNPN, CDR2 SVGIG (reference sequence). Trimming pared 1 base from V and 8 bases from J, leaving 11 bases between. CDR3 bases: TGTGCCTGGAGTGGGAACGTCGGGGAAAAACTGTTTTTT. Translation gives CAWSGNVGEKLFF. The whole variable domain, remainder taken from reference TRBV30 and TRBJ1-4, is SQTIHQWPATLVQPVGSPLSLECTVEGTSNPNLYWYRQAAGRGLQLLFYSVGIGQISSEVPQNLSASRPQDRQFILSSKKLLLSDSGFYLCAWSGNVGEKLFFGSGTQLSVL.

V gene TRBV6-6 combines with J gene TRBJ1-1; D unclear. This CDR3 is built from 16 residues. Trimming left V 6 bases short and J 1 base short, with 18 bases between. Germline V lookup: CDR1 MNHNY, CDR2 SVGAGI (reference sequence). The CDR3 spells CASSYPFEVPNTEAFF. The CDR3 region has the DNA TGTGCCAGCAGCTACCCCTTTGAAGTACCGAACACTGAAGCTTTCTTT.

V gene TRBV24-1 combines with J gene TRBJ2-1; tentative D call: TRBD1 (5 bases). The CDR3 consists of 15 residues. Trimming removed 5 bases from V and 5 bases from J, with 15 bases in between. Germline CDR1 and CDR2: KGHDR and SFDVKD. Here the CDR3 reads CATSAPIDRNNEQFF. The CDR3 nucleotides read TGTGCCACCAGTGCCCCCATCGACAGAAACAATGAGCAGTTCTTC.

V gene TRBV15 combines with J gene TRBJ2-3; 7 bases map to TRBD1. CDR3 length equals 13 residues. Germline V gene sequence: CDR1 LNHNV, CDR2 YYDKDF (reference sequence). Unmatched junction bases numbered 5, after V lost 6 bases and J lost 5 bases. The CDR3 DNA reads as TGTGCCACCAGTCGAGGGGGCGGAGATACGCAGTATTTT. Translated: CATSRGGGDTQYF.

V and J are TRBV7-2 and TRBJ2-1; 9 bases are a match to TRBD1. The CDR3 is made up of 18 amino acids. V lost 6 bases to trimming and J lost 0 bases; unmatched junction nucleotides: 12. Germline values: CDR1 SGHTA, CDR2 FQGNSA. CDR3 sequence reads: CASSTDRGATYSYNEQFF. CDR3 DNA: TGTGCCAGCAGTACGGACAGGGGAGCTACCTACTCCTACAATGAGCAGTTCTTC.

The chain carries TRBV9 and TRBJ1-2, with no clear D. The CDR3 runs 14 residues. V was trimmed by 4 bases and J by 0 bases, leaving 10 bases between them. The V gene's germline CDR1 is SGDLS and CDR2 YYNGEE. The CDR3 sequence: CASSLGPSNYGYTF. The CDR3 DNA sequence: TGTGCCAGCAGCCTCGGACCCTCTAACTATGGCTACACCTTC.

This chain uses TRBV30 with TRBJ2-7; D is unclear. The CDR3 is 12 amino acids. Germline CDR1 reads GTSNPN; CDR2 reads SVGIG (reference sequence). Between the trimmed V and J ends, which lost 2 bases and 3 bases, there was a span of 8 bases. CDR3 loop: CAWSLTFYEQYF. The DNA of the CDR3 is TGTGCCTGGAGTTTGACGTTCTACGAGCAGTACTTC. Full variable domain (remainder filled in from reference TRBV30 and TRBJ2-7): SQTIHQWPATLVQPVGSPLSLECTVEGTSNPNLYWYRQAAGRGLQLLFYSVGIGQISSEVPQNLSASRPQDRQFILSSKKLLLSDSGFYLCAWSLTFYEQYFGPGTRLTVT.

A single count supports this clonotype. The chain couples TRBV30 to TRBJ2-1, with TRBD1 identical over 7 bases. Looked up from germline, CDR1 is GTSNPN and CDR2 is SVGIG (reference sequence). V shed 2 bases and J 0 bases; nucleotides not matched to a gene: 7. This CDR3 spans 16 amino acids. CDR3 sequence reads: CAWSKRGLSSYNEQFF. Written as DNA, the CDR3 is TGTGCCTGGAGTAAGAGGGGGCTGAGCTCCTACAATGAGCAGTTCTTC.